These T cell receptor beta chains were read from a single sample in a study of T cells in Graves' hyperthyroidism and ophthalmopathy. MiXCR was run by TCRdb on the multiplex PCR reads, yielding one entry per CDR3 protein. Counted here are roughly 570,000 distinct CDR3 sequences, around 45% occurring once; the ten biggest clones make up about 20%. The sequencing input was peripheral blood or thyroid tissue (not recorded which). The receptors originated from an adult woman with Graves' disease, either hyperthyroidism or ophthalmopathy (not recorded which). Both conserved end residues are part of each CDR3. Each record gives: CDR3 length, D gene, V gene, J gene, clone size, CDR3 DNA, CDR3 protein. D genes are given only for firm matches. The listing skips clone size in some rows; elsewhere it reads once, few, many or a size class.

cdr3_length: 17; d_call: TRBD1; v_call: TRBV24-1; j_call: TRBJ2-5; clone_size: few; cdr3_nt: TGTGCCACCAGTGATACTTCCGGGACAGGCACCCAAGAGACCCAGTACTTC; cdr3_aa: CATSDTSGTGTQETQYF
cdr3_length: 16; d_call: NA; v_call: TRBV11-2; j_call: TRBJ2-2; clone_size: many; cdr3_nt: TGTGCCAGCAGCCCAGGACTAGGAGGGGGTGCCGGGGAGCTGTTTTTT; cdr3_aa: CASSPGLGGGAGELFF
cdr3_length: 16; d_call: NA; v_call: TRBV10-3; j_call: TRBJ1-6; clone_size: once; cdr3_nt: TGTGCCATCAGGGCGGCCCGGGACCGCTATAATTCACCCCTCCACTTT; cdr3_aa: CAIRAARDRYNSPLHF
cdr3_length: 13; d_call: TRBD1; v_call: TRBV7-2; j_call: TRBJ1-2; clone_size: NA; cdr3_nt: TGTGCCAGCAGCCACAGGGGAAGGTATGGCTACACCTTC; cdr3_aa: CASSHRGRYGYTF
cdr3_length: 17; d_call: NA; v_call: TRBV25-1; j_call: TRBJ1-1; clone_size: NA; cdr3_nt: TGTGCCAGCAGTGCTTGGGGGACGGGAGGGGAGGACACTGAAGCTTTCTTT; cdr3_aa: CASSAWGTGGEDTEAFF
cdr3_length: 16; d_call: NA; v_call: TRBV6-5; j_call: TRBJ1-1; clone_size: many; cdr3_nt: TGTGCCAGCAGTTACAATGTAAGGGGCCCCGGTACTGAAGCTTTCTTT; cdr3_aa: CASSYNVRGPGTEAFF
cdr3_length: 17; d_call: TRBD1; v_call: TRBV5-1; j_call: TRBJ2-2; clone_size: few; cdr3_nt: TGCGCCAGCAGCTTGAGAGTACCCGGGACAGGGTCCGGGGAGCTGTTTTTT; cdr3_aa: CASSLRVPGTGSGELFF
cdr3_length: 14; d_call: TRBD1; v_call: TRBV5-1; j_call: TRBJ2-5; clone_size: many; cdr3_nt: TGCGCCAGCAGCTCCGGGACAGGGAAAGAGACCCAGTACTTC; cdr3_aa: CASSSGTGKETQYF
cdr3_length: 13; d_call: NA; v_call: TRBV7-2; j_call: TRBJ1-1; clone_size: once; cdr3_nt: TGTGCCAGCAGCCCTGCGGTACAGGGTGAAGCTTTCTTT; cdr3_aa: CASSPAVQGEAFF
cdr3_length: 15; d_call: NA; v_call: TRBV12-3/TRBV12-4; j_call: TRBJ2-5; clone_size: many; cdr3_nt: TGTGCCAGCAGTTTATTACGGGTTGTAGGAGAGACCCAGTACTTC; cdr3_aa: CASSLLRVVGETQYF
cdr3_length: 14; d_call: NA; v_call: TRBV7-9; j_call: TRBJ1-4; clone_size: NA; cdr3_nt: TGTGCCAGCAGTGAACCGGGACTCAATGAAAAACTGTTTTTT; cdr3_aa: CASSEPGLNEKLFF
cdr3_length: 13; d_call: NA; v_call: TRBV20-1; j_call: TRBJ1-4; clone_size: NA; cdr3_nt: TGCAGTGCCACGGGGCAGGGAGGAGGAAAACTGTTTTTT; cdr3_aa: CSATGQGGGKLFF
cdr3_length: 16; d_call: TRBD1; v_call: TRBV3-1; j_call: TRBJ1-2; clone_size: NA; cdr3_nt: TGTGCCAGCAGCCAAGCCGGGACAGGTCTTTATGCGGGCTACACCTTC; cdr3_aa: CASSQAGTGLYAGYTF
cdr3_length: 16; d_call: NA; v_call: TRBV13; j_call: TRBJ1-1; clone_size: NA; cdr3_nt: TGTGCCAGCAGCTCCTATGGGGTGGGCGGAAGGTCTGAAGCTTTCTTT; cdr3_aa: CASSSYGVGGRSEAFF
cdr3_length: 13; d_call: NA; v_call: TRBV19; j_call: TRBJ2-7; clone_size: NA; cdr3_nt: TGTGCCAGTAGCGAGACCGTCGTTGGCGAGCAGTACTTC; cdr3_aa: CASSETVVGEQYF
cdr3_length: 15; d_call: TRBD1; v_call: TRBV4-2; j_call: TRBJ1-1; clone_size: many; cdr3_nt: TGTGCCAGCAGCCATGCGGGACAGGGTGGGACTGAAGCTTTCTTT; cdr3_aa: CASSHAGQGGTEAFF
cdr3_length: 12; d_call: NA; v_call: TRBV3-1; j_call: TRBJ2-2; clone_size: NA; cdr3_nt: TGTGCCAGCAGCTTTCCTCTCTGGGAGCTGTTTTTT; cdr3_aa: CASSFPLWELFF
cdr3_length: 15; d_call: TRBD2; v_call: TRBV29-1; j_call: TRBJ2-7; clone_size: few; cdr3_nt: TGCAGCGTTGAAGGTACTAGCGACCAAGGATACGAGCAGTACTTC; cdr3_aa: CSVEGTSDQGYEQYF
cdr3_length: 15; d_call: NA; v_call: TRBV6-6; j_call: TRBJ1-3; clone_size: many; cdr3_nt: TGTGCCAGCAGTCCCTTCCCGGGCTCTGGAAACACCATATATTTT; cdr3_aa: CASSPFPGSGNTIYF
cdr3_length: 13; d_call: TRBD1; v_call: TRBV7-9; j_call: TRBJ1-6; clone_size: NA; cdr3_nt: TGTGCCAGCAGCTTAGGAGGGGCCGGGACAGGCGTGTTT; cdr3_aa: CASSLGGAGTGVF
cdr3_length: 15; d_call: NA; v_call: TRBV10-3; j_call: TRBJ2-7; clone_size: NA; cdr3_nt: TGTGCCATCAGTGAGTCGACTCGGATCGCCTACGAGCAGTACTTC; cdr3_aa: CAISESTRIAYEQYF
cdr3_length: 13; d_call: NA; v_call: TRBV10-3; j_call: TRBJ2-3; clone_size: NA; cdr3_nt: TGTGCCATCGGTTTCGGGCGCACAGATACGCAGTATTTT; cdr3_aa: CAIGFGRTDTQYF
cdr3_length: 13; d_call: NA; v_call: TRBV7-3; j_call: TRBJ2-7; clone_size: many; cdr3_nt: TGTGCCAGCAGCCCTGACGGGCCCTACGAGCAGTACTTC; cdr3_aa: CASSPDGPYEQYF
cdr3_length: 14; d_call: NA; v_call: TRBV7-9; j_call: TRBJ1-4; clone_size: NA; cdr3_nt: TGTGCCAGCAGCTTGGGCGGGACCTACGAAAAACTGTTTTTT; cdr3_aa: CASSLGGTYEKLFF